The 26 T cell receptor beta chains reported below all come from one sample, sequenced in a study of OX40 agonist ivuxolimab in advanced cancers. The protocol was immunoSEQ multiplex PCR, while the TCRdb copy is restricted to in-frame clones and leaves out a portion. Of some 45,000 clones listed, more than 70% are singletons. The specimen comprised CD4+ or CD8+ T cells sorted from blood, sampled in a trial of the OX40 agonist ivuxolimab. The source of these receptors is an adult with an advanced solid tumor such as melanoma, head and neck, liver or kidney cancer.

The genes are TRBV5-6 and TRBJ2-3; D call uncertain. The CDR3 has 14 residues. V dropped 4 bases and J dropped 6 bases, with 15 bases sitting between them. Germline V gives CDR1 SGHDT, CDR2 YYEEEE. The CDR3 loop reads CASSLGVGLDTQYF. CDR3 DNA sequence: TGTGCCAGCAGCCTGGGCGTCGGCTTGGATACGCAGTATTTT.

This chain links TRBV6-6 with TRBJ2-7, with no clear D. With 8 bases removed from V and 6 bases from J, the gap between germline ends came to 11 bases. This CDR3 region has 11 residues. CDR1 is MNHNY and CDR2 is SVGAGI in the germline V gene (reference sequence). CDR3: CASGSVIEQYF. CDR3 in DNA: TGTGCCAGCGGGTCTGTAATCGAGCAGTACTTC.

The gene calls are TRBV13 and TRBJ2-1, with 9 bases aligning to TRBD1. V shed 5 bases and J 4 bases; nucleotides not matched to a gene: 24. The CDR3 is made up of 21 amino acids. CDR1 is PRHDT, CDR2 FYEKMQ, per germline (reference sequence). The CDR3 DNA reads as TGTGCCAGCAGCGTACAGGGGGCTCGGCTAGACGGATCCAGTCGATACAATGAGCAGTTCTTC. It yields the protein CASSVQGARLDGSSRYNEQFF. The full variable domain, with the rest looked up from reference TRBV13 and TRBJ2-1, is AAGVIQSPRHLIKEKRETATLKCYPIPRHDTVYWYQQGPGQDPQFLISFYEKMQSDKGSIPDRFSAQQFSDYHSELNMSSLELGDSALYFCASSVQGARLDGSSRYNEQFFGPGTRLTVL.

This sequence joins TRBV10-3 and TRBJ2-3; weak D call: TRBD2 (6 bases). V was clipped by 11 bases and J by 4 bases, with 19 bases between them. This CDR3 comprises 14 residues. Looked up from germline, CDR1 is ENHRY and CDR2 is SYGVKD. CDR3 DNA: TGTGCCTCGGGCGTTGCGGGAATATCAGATACGCAGTATTTT. It is translated as CASGVAGISDTQYF.

The J gene is TRBJ2-7, the V gene TRBV2; no clear D. The CDR3 runs 11 residues. V was trimmed by 7 bases and J by 4 bases, leaving 8 bases between them. The germline V gene encodes CDR1 SNHLY and CDR2 FYNNEI. The CDR3 spells CASTRPYEQYF. The DNA for the CDR3 is TGTGCCAGCACAAGACCTTACGAGCAGTACTTC.

This clone was observed once. CDR3 sequence reads: CASSLPPGEGTEAFF. The DNA for the CDR3 is TGTGCCAGCAGCCTTCCCCCGGGGGAAGGGACTGAAGCTTTCTTT. The V and J genes are TRBV7-9 and TRBJ1-1; the D gene is possibly TRBD1 (5 bases). V was trimmed by 5 bases and J by 5 bases, leaving 18 bases between them. CDR1 is SEHNR and CDR2 is FQNEAQ in the germline V gene (reference sequence). The CDR3 runs to 15 residues.

The chain joins TRBV6-5 to TRBJ1-1, with TRBD1 matching 7 bases. The CDR3 spans 15 residues. Germline V gene lookup returns CDR1 MNHEY and CDR2 SVGAGI. Unmatched junction bases numbered 9, after V lost 4 bases and J lost 4 bases. CDR3 in amino acids: CASSWAGAGGTEAFF. DNA for the CDR3: TGTGCCAGCAGTTGGGCAGGGGCAGGGGGCACTGAAGCTTTCTTT.

The V call is TRBV29-1, the J call TRBJ2-5, with D uncertain. CDR3 length equals 11 residues. CDR1 is SQVTM and CDR2 is ANQGSEA in the germline V gene. V lost 8 bases and J 5 bases, leaving 12 bases between the germline ends. The CDR3 sequence is CSLMGIETQYF. The CDR3 DNA sequence: TGCAGCCTGATGGGGATCGAGACCCAGTACTTC. The full variable domain, with the rest looked up from reference TRBV29-1 and TRBJ2-5, is SAVISQKPSRDICQRGTSLTIQCQVDSQVTMMFWYRQQPGQSLTLIATANQGSEATYESGFVIDKFPISRPNLTFSTLTVSNMSPEDSSIYLCSLMGIETQYFGPGTRLLVL.

V gene TRBV7-8 combines with J gene TRBJ1-1; D uncertain. V was trimmed by 2 bases and J by 0 bases, leaving 13 bases between them. CDR1 SGHVS and CDR2 FQNEAQ come from the germline V gene. This CDR3 region has 16 residues. The CDR3 reads CASSLRFGSMNTEAFF. The CDR3 DNA reads as TGTGCCAGCAGCTTAAGGTTTGGCAGCATGAACACTGAAGCTTTCTTT.

The chain combines TRBV11-2 with TRBJ2-5, with D tentatively TRBD1 or TRBD2 (5 bases each). The CDR3 runs 15 residues. Germline V gene sequence: CDR1 SGHAT, CDR2 FQNNGV. The V end was cut by 5 bases, the J end by 5 bases, with 18 bases between. The CDR3 reads CASSPPRGSGETQYF. For the CDR3, the DNA is TGTGCCAGCAGCCCCCCCCGGGGCTCCGGGGAGACCCAGTACTTC.

V and J are TRBV2 and TRBJ2-1, with 10 bases fitting TRBD2. V lost 7 bases to trimming and J lost 6 bases; unmatched junction nucleotides: 6. This CDR3 is built from 14 residues. Germline V gene lookup returns CDR1 SNHLY and CDR2 FYNNEI. CDR3 sequence reads: CASTPSGRPNEQFF. Written as DNA, the CDR3 is TGTGCCAGCACCCCTAGCGGGAGACCCAATGAGCAGTTCTTC. Full variable domain (remainder filled in from reference TRBV2 and TRBJ2-1): EPEVTQTPSHQVTQMGQEVILRCVPISNHLYFYWYRQILGQKVEFLVSFYNNEISEKSEIFDDQFSVERPDGSNFTLKIRSTKLEDSAMYFCASTPSGRPNEQFFGPGTRLTVL.

This clone was seen more than once but under ten times. The V gene is TRBV9, the J gene TRBJ1-2; D gene unclear. The CDR3 extends over 15 amino acids. Germline V gives CDR1 SGDLS, CDR2 YYNGEE. V was shortened by 0 bases and J by 3 bases, with 12 bases between the two germline ends. The CDR3 DNA reads as TGTGCCAGCAGCGTAGCTAATCCGGGCCACTATGGCTACACCTTC. This sequence encodes CASSVANPGHYGYTF.

The chain links TRBV27 to TRBJ2-7; 9 bases align to TRBD1. This CDR3 comprises 15 residues. V shed 5 bases and J 4 bases; nucleotides not matched to a gene: 9. CDR1 and CDR2 (germline): MNHEY, SMNVEV (reference sequence). The DNA of the CDR3 is TGTGCCAGCAGTCCCACCGGGACAGGGAAATACGAGCAGTACTTC. Translation: CASSPTGTGKYEQYF.

This chain's CDR3 is CASSPPWGLAGVKGNEQFF. The CDR3 region has the DNA TGTGCCAGCAGCCCCCCGTGGGGGCTAGCGGGAGTTAAGGGCAATGAGCAGTTCTTC. This chain links TRBV7-9 with TRBJ2-1, with TRBD2 identical over 10 bases. The CDR3 loop spans 19 amino acids. CDR1 and CDR2 from the germline V gene are SEHNR and FQNEAQ (reference sequence). V lost 5 bases, J lost 6 bases, and 19 bases stayed unmatched.

The CDR3: CASSLGAGSGETQYF. CDR3 DNA sequence: TGCGCCAGCAGCCTGGGGGCGGGTAGCGGCGAGACCCAGTACTTC. The chain joins TRBV5-1 to TRBJ2-5; perhaps D is TRBD1 or TRBD2 (6 bases each). This CDR3 has 15 amino acids. Trimming left V 4 bases short and J 5 bases short, with 18 bases between. CDR1 SGHRS and CDR2 YFSETQ come from the germline V gene.

J is TRBJ1-1 and V is TRBV9, with D unclear. The CDR3 consists of 14 residues. Per germline, CDR1 SGDLS and CDR2 YYNGEE. V lost 4 bases and J 2 bases, leaving 12 bases between the germline ends. This CDR3 reads CASSLRTENTEAFF. CDR3 in DNA: TGTGCCAGCAGCTTAAGGACGGAAAACACTGAAGCTTTCTTT.

This chain joins TRBV7-2 and TRBJ2-1; 9 bases are a match to TRBD2. CDR1 and CDR2 from the germline V gene are SGHTA and FQGNSA. The CDR3 covers 13 residues. Trimming cost V 4 bases and J 15 bases; bases outside gene matches: 10. CDR3 amino acids: CASSSGIAGVSFF. The CDR3 DNA reads as TGTGCCAGCAGCTCAGGAATAGCGGGAGTATCGTTCTTC.

In nucleotides, the CDR3 is TGTGCCAGCAGTCTCGACGAAAAACTGTTTTTT. Translated: CASSLDEKLFF. The chain carries TRBV6-5 and TRBJ1-4, with D hard to call. The CDR3 contains 11 residues. CDR1 MNHEY and CDR2 SVGAGI come from the germline V gene. V lost 5 bases and J lost 8, with 6 bases in between.

This clone was seen only once. The chain has TRBV18 and TRBJ1-6, with D uncertain. The V end was cut by 4 bases, the J end by 7 bases, with 14 bases between. The CDR3 spans 15 residues. Germline V gene data show CDR1 as KGHSH and CDR2 as LQKENI. The CDR3 loop reads CASSQAAETNSPLHF. The CDR3 DNA reads as TGTGCCAGCTCACAGGCTGCTGAAACGAATTCACCCCTCCACTTT.

The chain employs TRBV2 and TRBJ2-3, with D uncertain. Germline V gives CDR1 SNHLY, CDR2 FYNNEI. Trimming removed 3 bases at V and 14 bases at J, with 9 bases between. This CDR3 region has 10 residues. The CDR3 sequence is CASSDRAPYF. The CDR3 region has the DNA TGTGCCAGCAGTGACCGGGCCCCGTATTTT. Looking up the rest from reference TRBV2 and TRBJ2-3 gives the full variable domain: EPEVTQTPSHQVTQMGQEVILRCVPISNHLYFYWYRQILGQKVEFLVSFYNNEISEKSEIFDDQFSVERPDGSNFTLKIRSTKLEDSAMYFCASSDRAPYFGPGTRLTVL.

In its sample, this clone was seen once. The chain employs TRBV2 and TRBJ2-7, with TRBD2 matching over 9 bases. Germline CDR1 SNHLY, CDR2 FYNNEI. V dropped 8 bases and J dropped 0; count of bases not matched to a gene: 11. This CDR3 has 16 amino acids. The CDR3 DNA is TGTGCCAGCTCGGCTAGCGGGGTGATACCCTCCTACGAGCAGTACTTC. Its protein product is CASSASGVIPSYEQYF.

This chain uses TRBV19 with TRBJ1-4; unclear D gene. CDR1 is LNHDA, CDR2 SQIVND, per germline (reference sequence). V dropped 3 bases and J dropped 0 bases, with 8 bases sitting between them. This CDR3 comprises 15 residues. In nucleotides, the CDR3 is TGTGCCAGTAGTATTGTGGGGTCAACTAATGAAAAACTGTTTTTT. Its protein is CASSIVGSTNEKLFF.

This clone was counted once. The chain joins TRBV27 to TRBJ2-3; no clear D gene. The germline gives CDR1 MNHEY, CDR2 SMNVEV (reference sequence). Trimming took off 0 bases at V and 4 bases at J, with 11 bases between the two ends. The CDR3 sequence is 15 residues long. CDR3 bases: TGTGCCAGCAGTTTATCCACATTTTACTCAGATACGCAGTATTTT. As protein: CASSLSTFYSDTQYF.

In its sample, this clone was seen a few times. The CDR3 nucleotides read TGTGCCAGCAGCGAAACTAGCGGGGGCTATGAGCAGTTCTTC. Its protein product is CASSETSGGYEQFF. J is TRBJ2-1 and V is TRBV9, with 11 bases that match TRBD2. From germline, CDR1 is SGDLS and CDR2 YYNGEE. CDR3 length: 14 amino acids. Trimming took 3 bases from V and 8 from J; bases not matched to a gene: 4.

The V and J genes are TRBV7-6 and TRBJ1-6; TRBD1 matches 8 bases. The CDR3 contains 16 residues. Germline V gives CDR1 SGHVS, CDR2 FNYEAQ. V lost 5 bases and J lost 4; bases outside the gene matches: 7. CDR3 loop: CASSPRTGLYNSPLHF. The DNA for the CDR3 is TGTGCCAGCAGCCCCCGGACAGGGCTTTATAATTCACCCCTCCACTTT.

The chain uses TRBV9 and TRBJ1-1; D is ambiguous. Germline values: CDR1 SGDLS, CDR2 YYNGEE. The CDR3 runs to 10 residues. V shed 6 bases and J shed 11 bases, with 11 bases lying between them. The DNA of the CDR3 is TGTGCCAGCACCCCTAGTCGGGCTTTCTTT. It encodes CASTPSRAFF.